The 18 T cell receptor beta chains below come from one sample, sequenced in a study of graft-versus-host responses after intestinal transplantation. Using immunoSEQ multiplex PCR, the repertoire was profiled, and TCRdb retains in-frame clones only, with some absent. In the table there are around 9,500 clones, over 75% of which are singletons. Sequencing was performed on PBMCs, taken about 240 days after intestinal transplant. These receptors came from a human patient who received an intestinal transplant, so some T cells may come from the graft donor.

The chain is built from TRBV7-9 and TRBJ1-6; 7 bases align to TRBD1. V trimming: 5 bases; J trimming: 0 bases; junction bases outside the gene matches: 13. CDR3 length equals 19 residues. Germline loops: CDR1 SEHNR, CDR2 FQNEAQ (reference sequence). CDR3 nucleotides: TGTGCCAGCAGCACTCCGGGACAGAGGATGAGCTCCTATAATTCACCCCTCCACTTT. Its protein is CASSTPGQRMSSYNSPLHF.

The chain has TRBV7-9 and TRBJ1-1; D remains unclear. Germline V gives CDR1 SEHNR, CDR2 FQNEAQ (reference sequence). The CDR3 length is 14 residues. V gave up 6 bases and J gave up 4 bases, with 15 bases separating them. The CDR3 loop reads CASSQIEWGTEAFF. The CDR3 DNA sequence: TGTGCCAGCAGTCAGATTGAATGGGGCACTGAAGCTTTCTTT.

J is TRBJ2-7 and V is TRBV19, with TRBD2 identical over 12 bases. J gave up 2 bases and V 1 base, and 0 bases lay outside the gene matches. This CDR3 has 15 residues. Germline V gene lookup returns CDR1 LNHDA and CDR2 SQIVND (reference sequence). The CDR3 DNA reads TGTGCCAGTAGTATAGGACTAGCGGGAGCCTACGAGCAGTACTTC. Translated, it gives CASSIGLAGAYEQYF.

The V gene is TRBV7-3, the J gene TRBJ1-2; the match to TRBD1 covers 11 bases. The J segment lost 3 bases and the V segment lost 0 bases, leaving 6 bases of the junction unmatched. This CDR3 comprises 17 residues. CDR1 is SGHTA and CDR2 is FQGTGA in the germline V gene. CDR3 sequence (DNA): TGTGCCAGCAGCTTAACGTCAGGGACAGGGGGGGACTATGGCTACACCTTC. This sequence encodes CASSLTSGTGGDYGYTF.

CDR3 bases: TGTGCCAGCAGTTTATCGAGGGCCACCGGGGAGCTGTTTTTT. Its protein product is CASSLSRATGELFF. The rearrangement joins TRBV27 to TRBJ2-2, with D possibly matching TRBD2 (5 bases). The CDR3 length is 14 residues. Germline V gene sequence: CDR1 MNHEY, CDR2 SMNVEV (reference sequence). The V end lost 0 bases, the J end lost 4 bases, and 6 bases lay between the germline ends.

CDR3 sequence reads: CASGHGGWETQYF. CDR3 DNA: TGTGCTAGTGGCCACGGAGGGTGGGAGACCCAGTACTTC. The chain employs TRBV12-5 and TRBJ2-5; D is possibly TRBD2 (6 bases). This CDR3 is 13 amino acids long. Germline lookup yields CDR1 LGHNT and CDR2 FRNRAP. Trimming pared 6 bases from V and 5 bases from J, leaving 13 bases between.

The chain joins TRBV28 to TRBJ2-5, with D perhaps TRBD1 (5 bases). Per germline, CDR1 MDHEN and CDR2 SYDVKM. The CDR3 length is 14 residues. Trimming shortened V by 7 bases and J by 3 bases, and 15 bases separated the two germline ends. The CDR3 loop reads CASMMAGMEETQYF. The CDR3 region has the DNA TGTGCCAGCATGATGGCAGGGATGGAAGAGACCCAGTACTTC.

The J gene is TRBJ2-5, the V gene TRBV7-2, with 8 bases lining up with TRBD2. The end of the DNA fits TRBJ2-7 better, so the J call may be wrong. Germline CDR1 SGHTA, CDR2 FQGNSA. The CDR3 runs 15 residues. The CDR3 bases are TGTGCCAGCAGCTGGAGACTAGCGACGTCCTACGAGCAGTACTTC. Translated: CASSWRLATSYEQYF.

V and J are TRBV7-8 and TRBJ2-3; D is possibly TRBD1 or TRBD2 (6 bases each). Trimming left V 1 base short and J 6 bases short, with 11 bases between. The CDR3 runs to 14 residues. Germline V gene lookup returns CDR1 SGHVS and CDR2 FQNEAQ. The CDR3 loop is CASSLGGGIDTQYF. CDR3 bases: TGTGCCAGCAGCTTAGGAGGGGGGATTGATACGCAGTATTTT.

In DNA form, the CDR3 reads TGTGCCAGTAGTCCCTCCACAGATACGCAGTATTTT. It is translated as CASSPSTDTQYF. J is TRBJ2-3 and V is TRBV19; D gene unclear. Germline assignment: CDR1 LNHDA and CDR2 SQIVND (reference sequence). The V end lost 5 bases, the J end lost 2 bases, and 5 bases lay between the germline ends. The CDR3 spans 12 residues.

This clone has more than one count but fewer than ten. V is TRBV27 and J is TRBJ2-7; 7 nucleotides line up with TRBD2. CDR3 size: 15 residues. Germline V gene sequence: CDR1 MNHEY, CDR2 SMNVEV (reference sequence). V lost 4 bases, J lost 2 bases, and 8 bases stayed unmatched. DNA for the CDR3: TGTGCCAGCAGTTATCCGGGACTATCTACCTACGAGCAGTACTTC. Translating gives CASSYPGLSTYEQYF.

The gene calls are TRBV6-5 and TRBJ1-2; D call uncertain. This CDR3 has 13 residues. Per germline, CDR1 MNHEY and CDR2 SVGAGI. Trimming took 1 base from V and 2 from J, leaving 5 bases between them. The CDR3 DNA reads TGTGCCAGCAGTTACTTTGGCAACTATGGCTACACCTTC. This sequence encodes CASSYFGNYGYTF.

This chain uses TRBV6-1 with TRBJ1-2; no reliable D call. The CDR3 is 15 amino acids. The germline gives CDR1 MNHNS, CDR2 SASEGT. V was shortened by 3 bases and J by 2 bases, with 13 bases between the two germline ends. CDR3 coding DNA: TGTGCCAGCAGTGATTTTGGCGGGGTGAACTATGGCTACACCTTC. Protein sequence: CASSDFGGVNYGYTF.

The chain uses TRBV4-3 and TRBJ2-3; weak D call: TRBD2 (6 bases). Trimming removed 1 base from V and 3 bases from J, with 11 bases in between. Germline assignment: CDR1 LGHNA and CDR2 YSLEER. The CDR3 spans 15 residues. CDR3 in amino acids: CASSQANGRTDTQYF. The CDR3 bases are TGCGCCAGCAGCCAAGCTAACGGGAGAACAGATACGCAGTATTTT.

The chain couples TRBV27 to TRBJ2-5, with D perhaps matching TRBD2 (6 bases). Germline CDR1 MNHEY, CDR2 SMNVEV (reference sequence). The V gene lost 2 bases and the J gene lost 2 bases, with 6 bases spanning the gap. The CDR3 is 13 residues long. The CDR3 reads CASSLLAQETQYF. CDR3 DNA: TGTGCCAGCAGTTTACTAGCGCAAGAGACCCAGTACTTC.

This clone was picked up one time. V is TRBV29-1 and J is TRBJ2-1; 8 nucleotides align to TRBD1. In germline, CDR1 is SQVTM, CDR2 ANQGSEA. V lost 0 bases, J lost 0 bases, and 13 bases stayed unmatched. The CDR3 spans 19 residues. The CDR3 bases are TGCAGCGTTGAAGATCTGAATTTCGGAACAGGGGGCTCCTACAATGAGCAGTTCTTC. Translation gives CSVEDLNFGTGGSYNEQFF.

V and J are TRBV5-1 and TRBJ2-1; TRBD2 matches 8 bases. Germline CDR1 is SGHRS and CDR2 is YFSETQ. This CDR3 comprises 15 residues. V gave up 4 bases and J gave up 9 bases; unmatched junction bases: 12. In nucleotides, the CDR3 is TGCGCCAGCAGCGGAGGGACTAGTTTTAGCGCTGAGCAGTTCTTC. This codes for CASSGGTSFSAEQFF.

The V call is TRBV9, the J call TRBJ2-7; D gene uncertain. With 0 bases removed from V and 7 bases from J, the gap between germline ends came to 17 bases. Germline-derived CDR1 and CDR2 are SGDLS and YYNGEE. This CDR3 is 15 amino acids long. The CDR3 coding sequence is TGTGCCAGCAGCGTAGAGGGTGGCTGGGGATTGGAGCAGTACTTC. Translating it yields CASSVEGGWGLEQYF.